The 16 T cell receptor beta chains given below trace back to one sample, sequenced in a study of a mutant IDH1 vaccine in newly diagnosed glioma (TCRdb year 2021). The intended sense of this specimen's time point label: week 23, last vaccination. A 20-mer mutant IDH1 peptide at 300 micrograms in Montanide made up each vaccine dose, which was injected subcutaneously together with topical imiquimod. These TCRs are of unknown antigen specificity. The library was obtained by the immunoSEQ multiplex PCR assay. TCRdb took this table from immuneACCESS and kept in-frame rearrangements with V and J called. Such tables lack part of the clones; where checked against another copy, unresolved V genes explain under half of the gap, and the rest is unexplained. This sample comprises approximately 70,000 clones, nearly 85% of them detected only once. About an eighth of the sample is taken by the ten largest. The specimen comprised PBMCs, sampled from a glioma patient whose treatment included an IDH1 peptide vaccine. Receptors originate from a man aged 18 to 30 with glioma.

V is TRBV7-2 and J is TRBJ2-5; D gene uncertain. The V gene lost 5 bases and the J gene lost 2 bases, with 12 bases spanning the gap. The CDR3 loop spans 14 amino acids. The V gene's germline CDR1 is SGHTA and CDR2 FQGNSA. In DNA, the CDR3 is TGTGCCAGCAGCGTTGACAAGGCGCAAGAGACCCAGTACTTC. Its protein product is CASSVDKAQETQYF.

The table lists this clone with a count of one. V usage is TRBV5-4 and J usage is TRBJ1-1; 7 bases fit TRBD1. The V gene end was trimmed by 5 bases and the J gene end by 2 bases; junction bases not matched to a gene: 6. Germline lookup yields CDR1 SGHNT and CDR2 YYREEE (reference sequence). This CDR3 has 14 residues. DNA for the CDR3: TGTGCCAGCAGGGGGGACAGCCATAACACTGAAGCTTTCTTT. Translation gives CASRGDSHNTEAFF.

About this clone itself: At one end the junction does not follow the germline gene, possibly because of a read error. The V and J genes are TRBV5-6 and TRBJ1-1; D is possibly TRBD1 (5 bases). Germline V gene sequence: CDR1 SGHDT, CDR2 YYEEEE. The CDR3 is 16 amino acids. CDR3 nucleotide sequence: TGTGCCAGCAGCCTTCGGGGTGCCAGGGTTAACAATGAAGCTTTCTTT. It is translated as CASSLRGARVNNEAFF.

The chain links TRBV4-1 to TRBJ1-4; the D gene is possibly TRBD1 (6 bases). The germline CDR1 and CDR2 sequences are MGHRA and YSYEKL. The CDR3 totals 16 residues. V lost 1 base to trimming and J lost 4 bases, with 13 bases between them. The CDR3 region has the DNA TGCGCCAGCAGCCAAGCTCTAAGGGGGTTTAATGAAAAACTGTTTTTT. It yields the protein CASSQALRGFNEKLFF.

CDR3 amino acids: CASSFGTGFSYEQYF. The CDR3 nucleotides read TGTGCCAGCAGCTTCGGGACAGGATTCTCCTACGAGCAGTACTTC. V usage is TRBV7-2 and J usage is TRBJ2-7; TRBD1 agrees at 8 bases. V was clipped by 3 bases and J by 0 bases; unmatched bases: 4. The V gene's germline CDR1 is SGHTA and CDR2 FQGNSA. The CDR3 spans 15 residues.

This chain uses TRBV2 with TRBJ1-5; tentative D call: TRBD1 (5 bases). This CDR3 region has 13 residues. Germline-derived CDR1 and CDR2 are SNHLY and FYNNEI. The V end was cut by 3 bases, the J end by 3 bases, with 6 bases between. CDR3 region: CASSDRDNQPQHF. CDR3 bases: TGTGCCAGCAGTGACAGGGACAATCAGCCCCAGCATTTT. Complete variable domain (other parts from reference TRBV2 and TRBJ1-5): EPEVTQTPSHQVTQMGQEVILRCVPISNHLYFYWYRQILGQKVEFLVSFYNNEISEKSEIFDDQFSVERPDGSNFTLKIRSTKLEDSAMYFCASSDRDNQPQHFGDGTRLSIL.

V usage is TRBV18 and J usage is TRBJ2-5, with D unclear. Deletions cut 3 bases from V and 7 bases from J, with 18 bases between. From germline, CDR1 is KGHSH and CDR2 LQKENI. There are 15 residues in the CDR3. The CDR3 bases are TGTGCCAGCTCACCTATGGGGAACACCCCATGGACCCAGTACTTC. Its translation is CASSPMGNTPWTQYF.

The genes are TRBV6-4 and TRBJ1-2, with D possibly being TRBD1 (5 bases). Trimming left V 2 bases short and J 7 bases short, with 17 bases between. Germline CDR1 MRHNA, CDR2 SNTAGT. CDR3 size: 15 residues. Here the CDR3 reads CASSDGLGDLAGYTF. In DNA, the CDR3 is TGTGCCAGCAGTGACGGTCTGGGGGATCTTGCTGGCTACACCTTC.

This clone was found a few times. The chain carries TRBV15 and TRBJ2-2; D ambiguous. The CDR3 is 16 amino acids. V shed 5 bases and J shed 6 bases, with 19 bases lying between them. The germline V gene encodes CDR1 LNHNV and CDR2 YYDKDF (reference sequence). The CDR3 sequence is CATSARKALRAGELFF. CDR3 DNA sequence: TGTGCCACCAGCGCCCGAAAAGCCTTAAGGGCCGGGGAGCTGTTTTTT.

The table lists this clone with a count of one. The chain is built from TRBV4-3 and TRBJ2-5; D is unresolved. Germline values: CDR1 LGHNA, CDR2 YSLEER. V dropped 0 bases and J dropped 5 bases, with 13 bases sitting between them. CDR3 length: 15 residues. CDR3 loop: CASSQESSEMETQYF. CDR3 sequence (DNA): TGCGCCAGCAGCCAAGAGTCCAGTGAAATGGAGACCCAGTACTTC.

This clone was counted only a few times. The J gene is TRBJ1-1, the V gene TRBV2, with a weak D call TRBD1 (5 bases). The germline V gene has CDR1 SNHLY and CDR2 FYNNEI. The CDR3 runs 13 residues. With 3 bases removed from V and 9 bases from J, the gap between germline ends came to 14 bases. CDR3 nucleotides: TGTGCCAGCAGTGATCAGGGCGCTACTAAAGCTTTCTTT. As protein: CASSDQGATKAFF.

CDR3 loop: CASSLARASEQYF. The CDR3, as DNA: TGCGCCAGCAGCTTGGCCCGGGCGAGCGAGCAGTACTTC. The chain combines TRBV5-1 with TRBJ2-7; D ambiguous. Between the trimmed V and J ends, which lost 0 bases and 6 bases, there was a span of 10 bases. Per germline, CDR1 SGHRS and CDR2 YFSETQ. The CDR3 has 13 amino acids.

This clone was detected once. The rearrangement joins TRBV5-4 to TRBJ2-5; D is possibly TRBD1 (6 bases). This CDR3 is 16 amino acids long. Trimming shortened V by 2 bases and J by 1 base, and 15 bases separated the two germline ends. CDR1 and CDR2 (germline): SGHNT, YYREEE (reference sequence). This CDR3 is CASSFIQGGFQETQYF. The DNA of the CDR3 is TGTGCCAGCAGCTTCATACAGGGTGGCTTCCAAGAGACCCAGTACTTC.

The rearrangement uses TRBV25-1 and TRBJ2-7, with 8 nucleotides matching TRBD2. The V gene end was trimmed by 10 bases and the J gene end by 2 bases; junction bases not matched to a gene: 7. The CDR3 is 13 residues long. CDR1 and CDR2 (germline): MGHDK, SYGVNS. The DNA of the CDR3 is TGTGCCACCGTGGGGGGACTAGCCTACGAGCAGTACTTC. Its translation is CATVGGLAYEQYF.

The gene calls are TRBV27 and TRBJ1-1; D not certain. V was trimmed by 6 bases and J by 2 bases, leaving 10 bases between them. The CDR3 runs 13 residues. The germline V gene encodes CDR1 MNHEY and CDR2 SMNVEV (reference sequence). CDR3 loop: CASSWTVNTEAFF. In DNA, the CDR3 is TGTGCCAGCAGCTGGACGGTTAACACTGAAGCTTTCTTT.

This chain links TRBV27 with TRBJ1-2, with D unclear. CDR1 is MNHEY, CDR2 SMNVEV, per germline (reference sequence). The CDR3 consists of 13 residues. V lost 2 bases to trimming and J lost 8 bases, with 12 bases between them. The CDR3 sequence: CASSLSGWEGYTF. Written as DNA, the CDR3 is TGTGCCAGCAGTTTAAGTGGGTGGGAAGGCTACACCTTC.